This TCR beta chain came from a study of blood T cell repertoires in COVID-19. Study summary: The United States, Italy and Spain were the sources of the acute and convalescent COVID-19 samples. T cells, B-cell-depleted T cells, or PBMCs supplied cDNA or gDNA.

In the original processing: The authors estimated nucleated cell counts from reference gene primer amplification. Libraries were prepared by immunoSEQ multiplex PCR; TCRdb keeps only in-frame clonotypes and omits some of them. V, J and clone size are taken as reported in that table, and D and trimming were inferred from the DNA itself. The sample lists some 76,000 clones, 90% occurring once. The table lists this clone with a count of one. Germline V gene lookup returns CDR1 SNHLY and CDR2 FYNNEI. This CDR3 is 16 amino acids long. The V segment lost 7 bases and the J segment 8 bases; nucleotides outside the gene matches: 14.

This receptor was identified in a woman aged 18-29 years with acute or convalescent COVID-19. V is TRBV2 and J is TRBJ1-4; 9 nucleotides agree with TRBD1. Sequences were obtained from peripheral blood. The CDR3 sequence: CASTNRLGQGKEKLFF. CDR3 nucleotide sequence: TGTGCCAGCACAAACCGACTGGGACAGGGTAAAGAAAAACTGTTTTTT.